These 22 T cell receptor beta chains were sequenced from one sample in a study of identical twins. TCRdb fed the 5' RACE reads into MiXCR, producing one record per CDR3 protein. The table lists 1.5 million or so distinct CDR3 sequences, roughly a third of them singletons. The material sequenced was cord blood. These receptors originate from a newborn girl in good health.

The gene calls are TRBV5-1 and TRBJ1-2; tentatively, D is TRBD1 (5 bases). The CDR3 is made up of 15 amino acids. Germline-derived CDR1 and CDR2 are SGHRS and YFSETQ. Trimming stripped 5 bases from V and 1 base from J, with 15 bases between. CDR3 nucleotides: TGCGCCAGCAGAGCCCGGGTGGGGGATAACTATGGCTACACCTTC. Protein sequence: CASRARVGDNYGYTF.

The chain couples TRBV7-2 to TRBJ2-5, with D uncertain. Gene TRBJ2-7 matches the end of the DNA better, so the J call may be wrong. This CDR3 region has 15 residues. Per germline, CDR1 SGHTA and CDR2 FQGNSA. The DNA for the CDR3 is TGTGCCAGCAGCTTAGTGGGGATGGGAAAAAACGAGCAGTACTTC. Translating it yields CASSLVGMGKNEQYF.

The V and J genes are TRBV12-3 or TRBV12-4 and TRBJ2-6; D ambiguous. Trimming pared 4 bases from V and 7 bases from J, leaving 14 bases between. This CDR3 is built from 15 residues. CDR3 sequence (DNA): TGTGCCAGCAGTTATCGGGTGGTTGGAGCCAACGTCCTGACTTTC. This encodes CASSYRVVGANVLTF.

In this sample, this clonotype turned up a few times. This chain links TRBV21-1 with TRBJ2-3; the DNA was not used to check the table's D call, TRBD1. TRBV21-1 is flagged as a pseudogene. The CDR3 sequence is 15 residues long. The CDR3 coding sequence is TGTGCCAGCAGCAAAGCGCGGGGGGGCCCAGATACGCAGTATTTT. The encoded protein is CASSKARGGPDTQYF.

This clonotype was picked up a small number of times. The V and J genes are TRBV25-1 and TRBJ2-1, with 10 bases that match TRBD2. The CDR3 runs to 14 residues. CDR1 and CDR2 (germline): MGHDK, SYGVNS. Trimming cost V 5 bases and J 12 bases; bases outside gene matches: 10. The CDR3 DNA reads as TGTGCCAGCAGTATAGCGGGGGGATCAATGACGCAGTTCTTC. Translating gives CASSIAGGSMTQFF.

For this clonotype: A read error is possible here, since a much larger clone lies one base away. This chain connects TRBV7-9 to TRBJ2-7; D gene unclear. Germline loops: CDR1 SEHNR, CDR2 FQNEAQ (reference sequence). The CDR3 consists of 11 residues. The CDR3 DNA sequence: TGTGCCAGCAGTTGGAACTACGAGCACTACTTC. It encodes CASSWNYEHYF.

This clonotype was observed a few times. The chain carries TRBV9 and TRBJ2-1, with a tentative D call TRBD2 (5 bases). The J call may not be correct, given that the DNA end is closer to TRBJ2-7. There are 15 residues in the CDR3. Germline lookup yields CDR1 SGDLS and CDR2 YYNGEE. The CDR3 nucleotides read TGTGCCAGCAGCGTAGCGGCAGGACTCGGGAATGAGCAGTACTTC. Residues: CASSVAAGLGNEQYF.

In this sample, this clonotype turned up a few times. The CDR3 sequence is CASSPLEVPFLSADTQYF. In DNA, the CDR3 is TGTGCCAGTAGCCCCCTGGAAGTTCCTTTTTTATCTGCAGATACGCAGTATTTT. V is TRBV28 and J is TRBJ2-3; D is unclear. Trimming stripped 9 bases from V and 4 bases from J, with 29 bases between. Germline V gene sequence: CDR1 MDHEN, CDR2 SYDVKM. The CDR3 has 18 amino acids.

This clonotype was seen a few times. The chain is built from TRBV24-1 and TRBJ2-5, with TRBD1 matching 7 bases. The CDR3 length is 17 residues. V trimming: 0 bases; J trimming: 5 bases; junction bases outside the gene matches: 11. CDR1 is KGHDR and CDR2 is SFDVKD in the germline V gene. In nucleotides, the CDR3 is TGTGCCACCAGTGATTTGGAATGCAGAGGGGGCGTGGAGACCCAGTACTTC. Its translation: CATSDLECRGGVETQYF.

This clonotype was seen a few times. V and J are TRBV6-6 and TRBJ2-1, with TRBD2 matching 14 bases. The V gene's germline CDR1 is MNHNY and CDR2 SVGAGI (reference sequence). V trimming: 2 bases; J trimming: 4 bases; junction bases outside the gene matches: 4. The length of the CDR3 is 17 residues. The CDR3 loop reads CASSYLRTSGGYNEQFF. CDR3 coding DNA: TGTGCCAGCAGTTACCTCCGGACTAGCGGGGGGTACAATGAGCAGTTCTTC.

CDR3 in DNA: TGTGCCACCAGCACTACAGGAATTAGCAATCAGCCCCAGCATTTT. Translated: CATSTTGISNQPQHF. V usage is TRBV15 and J usage is TRBJ1-5; perhaps TRBD1 as D (5 bases). The CDR3 runs 15 residues. Germline assignment: CDR1 LNHNV and CDR2 YYDKDF (reference sequence). V shed 4 bases and J shed 0 bases, with 10 bases lying between them.

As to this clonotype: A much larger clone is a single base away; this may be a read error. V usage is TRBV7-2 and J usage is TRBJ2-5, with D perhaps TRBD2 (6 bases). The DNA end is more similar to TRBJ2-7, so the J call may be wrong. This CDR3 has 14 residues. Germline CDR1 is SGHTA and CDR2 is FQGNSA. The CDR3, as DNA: TGCGCCAGCAGCTTGGAGCGGGCGACCTACGAGCAGTACTTC. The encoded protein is CASSLERATYEQYF.

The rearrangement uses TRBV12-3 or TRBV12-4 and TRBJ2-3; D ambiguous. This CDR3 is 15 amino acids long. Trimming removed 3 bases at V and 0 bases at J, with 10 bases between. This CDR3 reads CASSFDAFSTDTQYF. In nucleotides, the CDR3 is TGTGCCAGCAGTTTTGACGCGTTTAGCACAGATACGCAGTATTTT.

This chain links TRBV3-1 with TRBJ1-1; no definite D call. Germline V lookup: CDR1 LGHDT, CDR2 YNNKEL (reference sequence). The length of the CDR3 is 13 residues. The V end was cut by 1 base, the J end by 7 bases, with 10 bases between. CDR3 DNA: TGTGCCAGCAGCCAAGTCGGACGGTATGAAGCTTTCTTT. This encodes CASSQVGRYEAFF.

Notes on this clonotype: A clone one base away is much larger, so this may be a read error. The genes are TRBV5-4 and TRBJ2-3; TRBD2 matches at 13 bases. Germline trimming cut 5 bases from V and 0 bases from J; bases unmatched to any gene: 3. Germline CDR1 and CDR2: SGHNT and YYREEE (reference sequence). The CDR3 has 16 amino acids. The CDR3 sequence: CASRTSGGSSTDTQYF. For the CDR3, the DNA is TGTGCCAGCAGGACTAGCGGGGGGTCTAGCACAGATACGCAGTATTTT. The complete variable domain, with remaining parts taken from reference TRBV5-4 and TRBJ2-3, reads ETGVTQSPTHLIKTRGQQVTLRCSSQSGHNTVSWYQQALGQGPQFIFQYYREEENGRGNFPPRFSGLQFPNYSSELNVNALELDDSALYLCASRTSGGSSTDTQYFGPGTRLTVL.

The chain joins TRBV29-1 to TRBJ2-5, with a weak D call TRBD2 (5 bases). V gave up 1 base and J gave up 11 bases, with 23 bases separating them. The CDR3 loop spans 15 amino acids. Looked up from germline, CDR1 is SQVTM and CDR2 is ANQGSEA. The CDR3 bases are TGCAGCGTTGAAGGAGCGGTATTATACTACGATGAGCAGTACTTC. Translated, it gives CSVEGAVLYYDEQYF.

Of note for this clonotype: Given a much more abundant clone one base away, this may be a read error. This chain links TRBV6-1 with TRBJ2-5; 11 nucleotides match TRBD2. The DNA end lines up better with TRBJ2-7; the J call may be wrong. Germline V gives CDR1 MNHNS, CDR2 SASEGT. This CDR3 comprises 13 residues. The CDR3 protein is CASSLAGDSEQYF. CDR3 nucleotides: TGTGCCAGTTCACTAGCGGGAGACAGCGAGCAGTACTTC.

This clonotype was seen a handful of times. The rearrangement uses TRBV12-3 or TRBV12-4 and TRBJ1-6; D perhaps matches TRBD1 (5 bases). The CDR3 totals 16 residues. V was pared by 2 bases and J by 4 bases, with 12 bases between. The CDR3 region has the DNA TGTGCCAGCAGTTTAAGTGACAGTTTATATAATTCACCCCTCCACTTT. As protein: CASSLSDSLYNSPLHF.

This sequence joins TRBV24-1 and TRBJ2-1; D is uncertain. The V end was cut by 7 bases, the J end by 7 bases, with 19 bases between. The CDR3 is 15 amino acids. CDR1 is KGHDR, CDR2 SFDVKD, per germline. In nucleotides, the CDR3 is TGTGCCACCAGCTCTACTTGGAGCCTTAGAAATGAGCAGTTCTTC. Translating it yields CATSSTWSLRNEQFF.

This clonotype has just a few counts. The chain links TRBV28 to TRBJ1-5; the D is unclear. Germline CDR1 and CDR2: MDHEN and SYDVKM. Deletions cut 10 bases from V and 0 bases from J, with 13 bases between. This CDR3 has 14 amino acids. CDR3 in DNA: TGTGCCACCGAATGGGCGGCTAGCAATCAGCCCCAGCATTTT. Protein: CATEWAASNQPQHF.

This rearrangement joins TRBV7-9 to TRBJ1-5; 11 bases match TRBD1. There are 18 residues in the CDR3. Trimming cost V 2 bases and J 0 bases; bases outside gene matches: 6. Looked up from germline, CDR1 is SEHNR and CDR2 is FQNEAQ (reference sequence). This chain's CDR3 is CASSLSGTGGISNQPQHF. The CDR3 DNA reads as TGTGCCAGCAGCTTATCCGGGACAGGGGGAATTAGCAATCAGCCCCAGCATTTT.

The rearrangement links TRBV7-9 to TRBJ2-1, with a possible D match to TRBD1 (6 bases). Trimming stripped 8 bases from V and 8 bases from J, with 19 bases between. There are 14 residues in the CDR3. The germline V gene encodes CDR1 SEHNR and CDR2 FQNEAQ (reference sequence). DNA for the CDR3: TGTGCCAGCCCCACAGGGCTTAGCCAAGATGAGCAGTTCTTC. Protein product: CASPTGLSQDEQFF. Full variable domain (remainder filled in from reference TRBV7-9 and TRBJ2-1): DTGVSQNPRHKITKRGQNVTFRCDPISEHNRLYWYRQTLGQGPEFLTYFQNEAQLEKSRLLSDRFSAERPKGSFSTLEIQRTEQGDSAMYLCASPTGLSQDEQFFGPGTRLTVL.